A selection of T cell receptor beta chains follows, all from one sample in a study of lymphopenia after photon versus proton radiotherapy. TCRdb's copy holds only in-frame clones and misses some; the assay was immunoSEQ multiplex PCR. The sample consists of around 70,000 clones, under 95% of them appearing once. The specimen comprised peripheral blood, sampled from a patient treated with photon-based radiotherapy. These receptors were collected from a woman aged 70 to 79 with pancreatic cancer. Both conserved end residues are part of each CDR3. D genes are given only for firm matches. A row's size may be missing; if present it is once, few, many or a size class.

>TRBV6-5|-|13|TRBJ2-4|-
TGTGCCACGACCTCCCCAGGGGCGGACATTCAGTACTTC
CATTSPGADIQYF
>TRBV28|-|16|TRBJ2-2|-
TGTGCCAGCAGTTTACGGCAGACCGCGAACACCGGGGAGCTGTTTTTT
CASSLRQTANTGELFF
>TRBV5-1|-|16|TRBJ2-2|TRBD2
TGCGCCAGCAGCTCGGGACTAGTGCCGAACACCGGGGAGCTGTTTTTT
CASSSGLVPNTGELFF
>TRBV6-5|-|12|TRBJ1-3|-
TGTGCCAGCAGGGGCTCTAGAAACACCATATATTTT
CASRGSRNTIYF
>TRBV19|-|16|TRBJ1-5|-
TGTGCCAGTAGCCCAAGCTGGGGGATTAGCAATCAGCCCCAGCATTTT
CASSPSWGISNQPQHF
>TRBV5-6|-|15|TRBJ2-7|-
TGTGCCAGCAGCTTGGGACCAGGGGCCATCTACGAGCAGTACTTC
CASSLGPGAIYEQYF
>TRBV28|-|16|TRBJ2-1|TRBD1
TGTGCCAGCAGTCCGAACACAGGGGGAACCTACAATGAGCAGTTCTTC
CASSPNTGGTYNEQFF
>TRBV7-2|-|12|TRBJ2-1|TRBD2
TGTGCCAGCAGCCCTCGAGCGGGAGTCAAGTTCTTC
CASSPRAGVKFF
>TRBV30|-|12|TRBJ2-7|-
TGTGCCTGGAGAGACCGGGACTACGAGCAGTACTTC
CAWRDRDYEQYF
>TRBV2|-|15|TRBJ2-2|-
TGTGCCAGCAGCTCGGACTTGGCGAACACCGGGGAGCTGTTTTTT
CASSSDLANTGELFF
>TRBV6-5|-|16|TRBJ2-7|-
TGTGCCAGCAGTTACTCGAGTAGTAGCGCGTCCTACGAGCAGTACTTC
CASSYSSSSASYEQYF
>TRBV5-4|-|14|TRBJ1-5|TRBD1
TGTGCCAGCAGCCTGGGGACAGGGGGACAGCCCCAGCATTTT
CASSLGTGGQPQHF
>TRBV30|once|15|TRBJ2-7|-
TGTGCCTGGAGTATCAACGCAGGGTACTCCTACGAGCAGTACTTC
CAWSINAGYSYEQYF
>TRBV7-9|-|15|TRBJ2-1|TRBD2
TGTGCCAGCAGCTTACAAGCGGGAGATCGTAATGAGCAGTTCTTC
CASSLQAGDRNEQFF
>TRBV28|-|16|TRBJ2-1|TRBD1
TGTGCCAGCAGTCCCATGCCGGGACAGGGGAGGAATGAGCAGTTCTTC
CASSPMPGQGRNEQFF
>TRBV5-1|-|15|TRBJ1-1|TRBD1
TGCGCCAGCAGAGGGACAGGGGGAGGAAACACTGAAGCTTTCTTT
CASRGTGGGNTEAFF
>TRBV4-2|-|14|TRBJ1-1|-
TGTGCCAGCAGCCGCCCGGGACAGAACACTGAAGCTTTCTTT
CASSRPGQNTEAFF
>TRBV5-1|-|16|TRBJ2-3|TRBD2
TGCGCCAGCAGCTTGGAGCCTAGCGGGAGCACAGATACGCAGTATTTT
CASSLEPSGSTDTQYF
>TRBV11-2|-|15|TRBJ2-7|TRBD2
TGTGCCAGCAGCTTCAGCGGGACCCTGACCTACGAGCAGTACTTC
CASSFSGTLTYEQYF
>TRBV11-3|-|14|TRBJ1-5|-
TGTGCCAGCAGCTTAAAGGTCACTCGCCAGCCCCAGCATTTT
CASSLKVTRQPQHF
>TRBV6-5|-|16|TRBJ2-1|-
TGTGCCAGCAGTTACGACGGCGGGATAGGCACCAATGAGCAGTTCTTC
CASSYDGGIGTNEQFF
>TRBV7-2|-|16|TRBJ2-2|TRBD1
TGTGCCAGCAGCTTATTTTCGGGACAGATTACCGGGGAGCTGTTTTTT
CASSLFSGQITGELFF
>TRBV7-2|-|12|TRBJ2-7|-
TGTGCCAGCGGGAGACTAGCCTACGAGCAGTACTTC
CASGRLAYEQYF
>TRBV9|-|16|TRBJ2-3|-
TGTGCCAGCAGCGTAGGGGTGGGCTCCCCCACAGATACGCAGTATTTT
CASSVGVGSPTDTQYF
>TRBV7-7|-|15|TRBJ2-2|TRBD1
TGTGCTAGCAGCGTAGGGACAGGGAACACCGGGGAGCTGTTTTTT
CASSVGTGNTGELFF
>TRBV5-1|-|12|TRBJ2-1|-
TGCGCCAGCAGCTTGGTTCAGGGTGAGCAGTTCTTC
CASSLVQGEQFF
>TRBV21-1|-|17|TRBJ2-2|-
TGTGCCAGCAGCAAATGGGTGATGGGCCTGAACACCGGGGAGCTGTTTTTT
CASSKWVMGLNTGELFF
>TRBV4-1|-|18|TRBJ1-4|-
TGCGCCAGCAGCCAAGAAGGTAGAGGTTTTGCAACTAATGAAAAACTGTTTTTT
CASSQEGRGFATNEKLFF
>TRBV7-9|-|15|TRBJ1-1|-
TGTGCCAGCAGCTTAGCGGGGGCGCGGGGCACTGAAGCTTTCTTT
CASSLAGARGTEAFF
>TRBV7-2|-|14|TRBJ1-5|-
TGTGCCAGCAGCGCGAGCTGGGGAAATCAGCCCCAGCATTTT
CASSASWGNQPQHF
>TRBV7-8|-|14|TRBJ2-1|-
TGTGCCAGCAGCGAAAAGCGGACCTCCAATGAGCAGTTCTTC
CASSEKRTSNEQFF
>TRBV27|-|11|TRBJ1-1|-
TGTGCCAGCAGCAATGGGCTTGAAGCTTTCTTT
CASSNGLEAFF
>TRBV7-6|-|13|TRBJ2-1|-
TGTGCCAGCAGCTCCGGACAGAACAATGAGCAGTTCTTC
CASSSGQNNEQFF
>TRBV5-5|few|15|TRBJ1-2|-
TGTGCCAGCAGCTTGGAAAGGGGGGTAGACTATGGCTACACCTTC
CASSLERGVDYGYTF
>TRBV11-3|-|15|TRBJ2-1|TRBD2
TGTGCCAGCAGCCTCGGACTAGCGGGGGCCAATGAGCAGTTCTTC
CASSLGLAGANEQFF
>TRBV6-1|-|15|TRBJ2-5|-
TGTGCCAGCAGTGAAGCCCTAAGGGTGCGGGAGACCCAGTACTTC
CASSEALRVRETQYF
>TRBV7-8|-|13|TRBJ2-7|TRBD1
TGTGCCAGCAGCCACGGGACAGCCTACGAGCAGTACTTC
CASSHGTAYEQYF
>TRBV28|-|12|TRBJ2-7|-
TGTGCCAGCGGGAGGGGGCCTTACGAGCAGTACTTC
CASGRGPYEQYF
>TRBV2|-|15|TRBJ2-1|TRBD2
TGTGCCAGCAGTGAATCTGAGACTAGCGGGAGTCGGCAGTTCTTC
CASSESETSGSRQFF
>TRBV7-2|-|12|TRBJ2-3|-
TGTGCCAGCAGCTTACCACGAGATACGCAGTATTTT
CASSLPRDTQYF
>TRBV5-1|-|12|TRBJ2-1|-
TGCGCCAGCAGCACGGGATACAATGAGCAGTTCTTC
CASSTGYNEQFF
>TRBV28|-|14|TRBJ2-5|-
TGTGCCAGCACCCCCTGGGGCTTGATCGAGACCCAGTACTTC
CASTPWGLIETQYF
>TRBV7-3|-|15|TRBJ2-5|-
TGTGCCAGCAGCTTAAACGGCAGGGTAACAGAGACCCAGTACTTC
CASSLNGRVTETQYF
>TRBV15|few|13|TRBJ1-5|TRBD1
TGTGCCACCAGCGGGACAGGGGCTGAGCCCCAGCATTTT
CATSGTGAEPQHF
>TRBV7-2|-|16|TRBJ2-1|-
TGTGCCAGCAGCTTATGGCAACAGGCCCCATACAATGAGCAGTTCTTC
CASSLWQQAPYNEQFF
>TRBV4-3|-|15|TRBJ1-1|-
TGCGCCAGCAGCCAAGAGATGGGCAGACAGGATGGAGCTTTCTTT
CASSQEMGRQDGAFF
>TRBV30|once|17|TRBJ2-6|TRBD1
TGTGCCTGGAGGGGCGGGACAGGGGACTCTGGGGCCAACGTCCTGACTTTC
CAWRGGTGDSGANVLTF
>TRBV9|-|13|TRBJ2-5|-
TGTGCCAGCAGCGTAGTTCCAGGGGAGACCCAGTACTTC
CASSVVPGETQYF
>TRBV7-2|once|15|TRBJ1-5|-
TGTGCCAGCAGCTTAGTTAGCCGTAACAATCAGCCCCAGCATTTT
CASSLVSRNNQPQHF
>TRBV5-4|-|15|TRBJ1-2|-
TGTGCCAGCAGCTTGAAGGACGCTGATTCCTATGGCTACACCTTC
CASSLKDADSYGYTF
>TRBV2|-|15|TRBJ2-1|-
TGTGCCAGCAGTAGTTCCGGGGGCCCCTACAATGAGCAGTTCTTC
CASSSSGGPYNEQFF
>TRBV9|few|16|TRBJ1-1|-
TGTGCCAGCAGCCCCCACGAACGACCCCTCAGCGCTGAAGCTTTCTTT
CASSPHERPLSAEAFF
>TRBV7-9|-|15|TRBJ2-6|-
TGTGCCAGCAGCCGTACCTTATCTGGGGCCAACGTCCTGACTTTC
CASSRTLSGANVLTF
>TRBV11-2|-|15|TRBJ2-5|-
TGTGCCAGCAGCCTTGGGCCCGCGGGTCGGGAGACCCAGTACTTC
CASSLGPAGRETQYF
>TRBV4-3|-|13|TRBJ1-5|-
TGCGCCAGCAGCCAAGGCATCTCTCAGCCCCAGCATTTT
CASSQGISQPQHF
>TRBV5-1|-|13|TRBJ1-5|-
TGCGCCAGCAGCGCGACGGGCAACCAGCCCCAGCATTTT
CASSATGNQPQHF
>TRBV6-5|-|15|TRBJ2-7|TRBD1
TGTGCCAGCAGTTACTCAGGGGGCAGGGAAGAGGAGCAGTACTTC
CASSYSGGREEEQYF